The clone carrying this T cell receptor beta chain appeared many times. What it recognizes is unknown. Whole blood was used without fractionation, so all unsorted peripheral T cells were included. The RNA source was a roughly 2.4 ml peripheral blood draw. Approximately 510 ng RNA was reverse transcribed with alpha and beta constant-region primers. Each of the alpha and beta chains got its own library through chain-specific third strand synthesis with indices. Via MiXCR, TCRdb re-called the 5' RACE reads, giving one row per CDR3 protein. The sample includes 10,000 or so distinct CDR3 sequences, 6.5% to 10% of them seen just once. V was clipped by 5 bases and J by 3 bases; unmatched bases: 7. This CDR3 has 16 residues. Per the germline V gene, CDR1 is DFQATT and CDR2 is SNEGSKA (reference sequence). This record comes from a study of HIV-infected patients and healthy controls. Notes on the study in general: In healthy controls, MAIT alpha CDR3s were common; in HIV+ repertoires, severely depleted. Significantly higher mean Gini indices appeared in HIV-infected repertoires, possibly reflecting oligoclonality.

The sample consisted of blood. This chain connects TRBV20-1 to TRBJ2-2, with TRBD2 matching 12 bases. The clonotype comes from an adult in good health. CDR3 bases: TGCAGTGCTCCAACGACTAGCGGGGGCCACACCGGGGAGCTGTTTTTT. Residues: CSAPTTSGGHTGELFF.